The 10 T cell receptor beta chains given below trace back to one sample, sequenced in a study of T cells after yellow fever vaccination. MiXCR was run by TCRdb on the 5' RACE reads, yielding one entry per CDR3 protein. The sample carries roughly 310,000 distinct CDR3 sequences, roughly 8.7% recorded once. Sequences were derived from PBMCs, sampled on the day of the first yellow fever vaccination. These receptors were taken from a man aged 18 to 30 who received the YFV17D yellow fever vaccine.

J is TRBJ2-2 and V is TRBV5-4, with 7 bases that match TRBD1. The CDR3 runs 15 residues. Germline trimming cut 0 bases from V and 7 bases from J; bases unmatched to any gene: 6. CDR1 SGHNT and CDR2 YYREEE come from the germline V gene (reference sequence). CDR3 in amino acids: CASSLVEGAFGELFF. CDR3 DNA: TGTGCCAGCAGCTTGGTTGAGGGGGCATTCGGGGAGCTGTTTTTT.

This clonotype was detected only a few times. CDR3 amino acids: CSAFVPYKEEQYF. In DNA form, the CDR3 reads TGCAGTGCCTTTGTACCCTATAAGGAGGAGCAGTACTTC. The gene calls are TRBV20-1 and TRBJ2-7; D is undetermined. CDR3 length: 13 residues. The V end lost 6 bases, the J end lost 7 bases, and 19 bases lay between the germline ends. Germline V gene sequence: CDR1 DFQATT, CDR2 SNEGSKA (reference sequence).

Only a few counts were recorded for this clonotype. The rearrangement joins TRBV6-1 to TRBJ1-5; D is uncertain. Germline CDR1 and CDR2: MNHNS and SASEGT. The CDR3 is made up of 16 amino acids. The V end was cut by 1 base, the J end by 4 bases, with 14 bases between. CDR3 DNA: TGTGCCAGCAGTGAAGGTTGGAGGGTAGCAAATCAGCCCCAGCATTTT. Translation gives CASSEGWRVANQPQHF.

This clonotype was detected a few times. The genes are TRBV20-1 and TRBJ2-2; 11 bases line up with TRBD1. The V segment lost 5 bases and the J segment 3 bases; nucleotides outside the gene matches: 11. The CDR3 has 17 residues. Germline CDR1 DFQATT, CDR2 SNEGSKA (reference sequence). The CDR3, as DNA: TGCAGTGCTTACTCGGACAGGGGGCGTCCACACACCGGGGAGCTGTTTTTT. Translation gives CSAYSDRGRPHTGELFF.

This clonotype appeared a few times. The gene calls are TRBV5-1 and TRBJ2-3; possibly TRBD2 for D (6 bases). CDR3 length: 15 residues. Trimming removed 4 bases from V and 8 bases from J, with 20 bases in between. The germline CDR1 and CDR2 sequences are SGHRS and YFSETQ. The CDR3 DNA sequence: TGCGCCAGCAGCCCCGGGACTTTGGGCGTTGGTACGCAGTATTTT. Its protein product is CASSPGTLGVGTQYF.

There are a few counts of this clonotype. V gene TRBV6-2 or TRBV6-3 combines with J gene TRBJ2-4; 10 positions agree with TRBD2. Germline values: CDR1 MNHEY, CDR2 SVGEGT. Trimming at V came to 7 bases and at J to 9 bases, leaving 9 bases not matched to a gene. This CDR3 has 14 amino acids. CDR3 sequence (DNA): TGTGCCAGCATAAGCGGGGGGGCAGGGGGCATTCAGTACTTC. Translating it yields CASISGGAGGIQYF.

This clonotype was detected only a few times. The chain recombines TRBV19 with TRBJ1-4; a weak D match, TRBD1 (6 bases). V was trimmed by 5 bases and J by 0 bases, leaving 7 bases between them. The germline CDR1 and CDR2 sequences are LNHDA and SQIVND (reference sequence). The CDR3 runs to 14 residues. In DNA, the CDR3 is TGTGCCAGTAGTTGGACAGCAACTAATGAAAAACTGTTTTTT. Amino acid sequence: CASSWTATNEKLFF.

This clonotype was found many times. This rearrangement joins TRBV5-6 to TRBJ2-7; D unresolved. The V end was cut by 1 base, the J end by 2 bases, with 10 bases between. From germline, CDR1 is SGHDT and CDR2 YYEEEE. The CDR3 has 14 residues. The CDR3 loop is CASSLHLDTYEQYF. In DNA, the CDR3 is TGTGCCAGCAGCTTGCATCTGGATACCTACGAGCAGTACTTC.

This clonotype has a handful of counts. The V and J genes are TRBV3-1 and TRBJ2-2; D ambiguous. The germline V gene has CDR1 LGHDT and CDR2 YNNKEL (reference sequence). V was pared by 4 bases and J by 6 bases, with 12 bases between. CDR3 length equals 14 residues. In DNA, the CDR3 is TGTGCCAGCAGCCGCGTAGACTGGGCCGGGGAGCTGTTTTTT. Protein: CASSRVDWAGELFF.

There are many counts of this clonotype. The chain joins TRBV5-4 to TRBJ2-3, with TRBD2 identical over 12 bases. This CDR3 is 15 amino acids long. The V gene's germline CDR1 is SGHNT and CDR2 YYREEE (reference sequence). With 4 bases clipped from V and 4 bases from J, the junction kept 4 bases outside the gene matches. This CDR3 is CASSPRLAGADTQYF. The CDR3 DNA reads TGTGCCAGCAGCCCGAGACTAGCGGGGGCAGATACGCAGTATTTT.